One sample yielded the 32 T cell receptor beta chains listed below, sequenced in a study of blood T cell repertoires in COVID-19. Profiled with immunoSEQ multiplex PCR; TCRdb holds only in-frame clones, not every one. This table holds 210,000 or so clones, roughly 85% found once. Material: peripheral blood. The receptors originated from a man aged 50-59 years with COVID-19, enrolled during active disease.

The rearrangement joins TRBV7-8 to TRBJ2-1; 9 nucleotides agree with TRBD2. The CDR3 has 16 amino acids. Germline V lookup: CDR1 SGHVS, CDR2 FQNEAQ. With 0 bases clipped from V and 4 bases from J, the junction kept 4 bases outside the gene matches. CDR3 DNA sequence: TGTGCCAGCAGCTTAGCGGGTAGCGGGGGTTACAATGAGCAGTTCTTC. Amino acid sequence: CASSLAGSGGYNEQFF.

DNA of the CDR3: TGCGCCAGCAGCCAAGATCGGAACCAATACCCGGGAACACTTACCTATGGCTACACCTTC. This gives the protein CASSQDRNQYPGTLTYGYTF. The genes are TRBV4-1 and TRBJ1-2; D gene ambiguous. Per the germline V gene, CDR1 is MGHRA and CDR2 is YSYEKL. This CDR3 contains 20 residues. Trimming cost V 0 bases and J 4 bases, with 27 bases left between them.

This clone was found a few times. The chain uses TRBV24-1 and TRBJ1-5; 7 nucleotides agree with TRBD1. The CDR3 is made up of 16 amino acids. Germline CDR1 reads KGHDR; CDR2 reads SFDVKD. With V trimmed by 4 bases and J by 4 bases, 9 bases remained unmatched. The DNA for the CDR3 is TGTGCCACCAGTGAAGCTGGGACAGCCCCAAATCAGCCCCAGCATTTT. Translating gives CATSEAGTAPNQPQHF.

V gene TRBV5-1 combines with J gene TRBJ2-5; weak D call: TRBD1 (5 bases). The V end lost 0 bases, the J end lost 0 bases, and 6 bases lay between the germline ends. The V gene's germline CDR1 is SGHRS and CDR2 YFSETQ. The CDR3 loop spans 14 amino acids. The CDR3 bases are TGCGCCAGCAGCTTGGGACAGAACCAAGAGACCCAGTACTTC. Its protein product is CASSLGQNQETQYF.

The V call is TRBV2, the J call TRBJ2-2, with D perhaps matching TRBD1 (5 bases). The CDR3 runs to 13 residues. Germline V gene data show CDR1 as SNHLY and CDR2 as FYNNEI. V shed 6 bases and J shed 4 bases, with 9 bases lying between them. The CDR3 DNA sequence: TGTGCCAGCAGCAGGGAAACCACCGGGGAGCTGTTTTTT. Its translation: CASSRETTGELFF.

The V gene is TRBV9, the J gene TRBJ1-6, with D perhaps TRBD1 (5 bases). This CDR3 spans 13 amino acids. V was shortened by 3 bases and J by 7 bases, with 8 bases between the two germline ends. The germline gives CDR1 SGDLS, CDR2 YYNGEE. The CDR3 DNA sequence: TGTGCCAGCAGCGCCCGACAGAATTCACCCCTCCACTTT. As protein: CASSARQNSPLHF.

The chain has TRBV4-3 and TRBJ1-1, with TRBD1 identical over 7 bases. The V gene's germline CDR1 is LGHNA and CDR2 YSLEER. The CDR3 is 17 amino acids. J was trimmed by 5 bases and V by 1 base; bases with no gene match: 13. The CDR3: CASSQGRSQGPGTEAFF. The DNA of the CDR3 is TGCGCCAGCAGCCAAGGTCGGTCACAGGGGCCAGGGACTGAAGCTTTCTTT.

The gene calls are TRBV18 and TRBJ1-1; TRBD1 is a possible D gene (6 bases). The germline gives CDR1 KGHSH, CDR2 LQKENI. V was pared by 1 base and J by 5 bases, with 14 bases between. CDR3 length equals 15 residues. The CDR3 spells CASSPLNQGGTEAFF. DNA of the CDR3: TGTGCCAGCTCACCACTCAACCAAGGGGGAACTGAAGCTTTCTTT.

The genes are TRBV7-8 and TRBJ2-1; D may be TRBD1 (6 bases). The germline V gene has CDR1 SGHVS and CDR2 FQNEAQ. The CDR3 totals 13 residues. V was shortened by 5 bases and J by 7 bases, with 12 bases between the two germline ends. The CDR3 DNA reads as TGTGCCAGCAGCCCAGCCAGGGGTAATGAGCAGTTCTTC. Residues: CASSPARGNEQFF.

V gene TRBV29-1 combines with J gene TRBJ1-2; D possibly corresponds to TRBD1 (5 bases). Between the trimmed V and J ends, which lost 3 bases and 4 bases, there was a span of 24 bases. The CDR3 runs 17 residues. Germline V gene data show CDR1 as SQVTM and CDR2 as ANQGSEA. CDR3 bases: TGCAGCGTTGATACCTTAAGGGGAACTTTTAGTGGCTATGGCTACACCTTC. Its translation: CSVDTLRGTFSGYGYTF. The entire variable domain, with the rest obtained from reference TRBV29-1 and TRBJ1-2, is as follows: SAVISQKPSRDICQRGTSLTIQCQVDSQVTMMFWYRQQPGQSLTLIATANQGSEATYESGFVIDKFPISRPNLTFSTLTVSNMSPEDSSIYLCSVDTLRGTFSGYGYTFGSGTRLTVV.

The chain joins TRBV3-1 (or the pseudogene TRBV3-2) to TRBJ2-5, with 9 bases fitting TRBD2. V was pared by 1 base and J by 5 bases, with 11 bases of the junction left unmatched. Germline CDR1 and CDR2: LGHDT and YNNKEL (reference sequence). The CDR3 is made up of 17 amino acids. CDR3 loop: CASSQVGRLAVRETQYF. The CDR3 DNA follows: TGTGCCAGCAGCCAAGTCGGGAGACTAGCGGTCCGGGAGACCCAGTACTTC.

This sequence joins TRBV19 and TRBJ1-3, with 7 bases matching TRBD1. The V gene's germline CDR1 is LNHDA and CDR2 SQIVND (reference sequence). J gave up 2 bases and V 10 bases, and 8 bases lay outside the gene matches. This CDR3 contains 14 residues. This chain's CDR3 is CATRQGITGNTIYF. The DNA of the CDR3 is TGTGCCACTCGACAGGGAATTACTGGAAACACCATATATTTT.

The chain combines TRBV18 with TRBJ2-5; 8 nucleotides agree with TRBD1. The CDR3 covers 14 residues. Trimming cost V 3 bases and J 4 bases; bases outside gene matches: 4. Per the germline V gene, CDR1 is KGHSH and CDR2 is LQKENI. CDR3 in amino acids: CASSPTGVLETQYF. The CDR3 DNA follows: TGTGCCAGCTCACCGACAGGGGTATTAGAGACCCAGTACTTC. Combining the CDR3 with reference TRBV18 and TRBJ2-5 gives the whole variable domain NAGVMQNPRHLVRRRGQEARLRCSPMKGHSHVYWYRQLPEEGLKFMVYLQKENIIDESGMPKERFSAEFPKEGPSILRIQQVVRGDSAAYFCASSPTGVLETQYFGPGTRLLVL.

The chain combines TRBV7-3 with TRBJ2-3; a weak D match, TRBD1 (5 bases). CDR1 is SGHTA, CDR2 FQGTGA, per germline. The V gene lost 2 bases and the J gene lost 1 base, with 7 bases spanning the gap. This CDR3 is built from 14 residues. CDR3 protein: CASSLWGGTDTQYF. The CDR3 DNA sequence: TGTGCCAGCAGCTTATGGGGCGGCACAGATACGCAGTATTTT.

This chain connects TRBV3-1 (or the pseudogene TRBV3-2) to TRBJ1-3, with D perhaps TRBD1 (6 bases). The germline V gene has CDR1 LGHDT and CDR2 YNNKEL (reference sequence). With 4 bases removed from V and 3 bases from J, the gap between germline ends came to 13 bases. The CDR3 consists of 15 residues. The CDR3 loop is CASSRRGGVGNTIYF. Written as DNA, the CDR3 is TGTGCCAGCAGCCGAAGGGGGGGGGTTGGAAACACCATATATTTT.

The chain combines TRBV28 with TRBJ1-6; 7 bases agree with TRBD1. V shed 5 bases, J shed 4 bases, and the junction held 2 bases outside the gene matches. The CDR3 covers 14 residues. Germline V gives CDR1 MDHEN, CDR2 SYDVKM. The CDR3 coding sequence is TGTGCCAGCAGTACGGGACAGTATAATTCACCCCTCCACTTT. This translates into CASSTGQYNSPLHF.

The gene calls are TRBV19 and TRBJ1-6, with 7 bases matching TRBD1. The CDR3 covers 12 residues. Germline V gene lookup returns CDR1 LNHDA and CDR2 SQIVND (reference sequence). V trimming: 6 bases; J trimming: 8 bases; junction bases outside the gene matches: 1. CDR3: CASRTGDSPLHF. In DNA, the CDR3 is TGTGCCAGTAGAACAGGGGATTCACCCCTCCACTTT.

V gene TRBV5-6 combines with J gene TRBJ2-2; 11 bases are shared with TRBD1. This CDR3 spans 14 amino acids. V dropped 5 bases and J dropped 6; count of bases not matched to a gene: 3. CDR1 and CDR2 (germline): SGHDT, YYEEEE. This chain's CDR3 is CASSQGQGAGELFF. CDR3 nucleotide sequence: TGTGCCAGCAGTCAGGGACAGGGGGCCGGGGAGCTGTTTTTT.

The genes are TRBV7-9 and TRBJ2-1; 7 nucleotides align to TRBD1. CDR1 and CDR2 (germline): SEHNR, FQNEAQ (reference sequence). The V gene end was trimmed by 2 bases and the J gene end by 4 bases; junction bases not matched to a gene: 2. The length of the CDR3 is 14 residues. This CDR3 is CASSLLQGYNEQFF. The CDR3 DNA reads as TGTGCCAGCAGCTTACTACAGGGGTACAATGAGCAGTTCTTC.

The chain recombines TRBV12-3 or TRBV12-4 with TRBJ1-1, with D perhaps TRBD1 (5 bases). Trimming took off 6 bases at V and 1 base at J, with 9 bases between the two ends. This CDR3 spans 13 amino acids. CDR3 in DNA: TGTGCCAGCAGCTACGACAGGAACACTGAAGCTTTCTTT. As protein: CASSYDRNTEAFF.

This clone was recorded a few times. The CDR3 loop reads CAISETGQGTSPLHF. In DNA, the CDR3 is TGTGCCATCAGTGAGACTGGACAGGGAACTTCACCCCTCCACTTT. The chain has TRBV10-3 and TRBJ1-6, with 8 bases matching TRBD1. CDR1 and CDR2 (germline): ENHRY, SYGVKD. The CDR3 has 15 residues. The junction had 6 bases not matched to a gene; V was cut back by 2 bases and J by 9 bases.

The V gene is TRBV15, the J gene TRBJ2-1; 9 nucleotides align to TRBD2. This CDR3 spans 17 amino acids. V gave up 5 bases and J gave up 5 bases; unmatched junction bases: 13. Germline V gene sequence: CDR1 LNHNV, CDR2 YYDKDF (reference sequence). CDR3 protein: CATSPWRSSGGHNEQFF. CDR3 DNA sequence: TGTGCCACCAGCCCTTGGCGGAGTAGCGGGGGCCACAATGAGCAGTTCTTC.

This chain connects TRBV5-5 to TRBJ2-3, with D perhaps matching TRBD2 (5 bases). Germline V gene sequence: CDR1 SGHKS, CDR2 YYEKEE (reference sequence). Trimming cost V 0 bases and J 2 bases, with 7 bases left between them. This CDR3 spans 14 amino acids. The CDR3 protein is CASSLALATDTQYF. As DNA, the CDR3 is TGTGCCAGCAGCTTGGCGCTAGCCACAGATACGCAGTATTTT.

The chain recombines TRBV2 with TRBJ1-2; TRBD1 is a possible D gene (5 bases). Germline loops: CDR1 SNHLY, CDR2 FYNNEI. V was shortened by 2 bases and J by 8 bases, with 9 bases between the two germline ends. CDR3 size: 12 residues. The CDR3 region is CASSEWGDGYTF. The CDR3 bases are TGTGCCAGCAGTGAATGGGGGGACGGCTACACCTTC.

V usage is TRBV29-1 and J usage is TRBJ1-2; 7 bases agree with TRBD1. Germline CDR1 SQVTM, CDR2 ANQGSEA. This CDR3 region has 15 residues. Unmatched junction bases numbered 10, after V lost 5 bases and J lost 1 base. CDR3 protein: CSVIDRDRINYGYTF. The CDR3 nucleotides read TGCAGCGTTATCGACAGGGACCGAATTAACTATGGCTACACCTTC.

The chain combines TRBV7-6 with TRBJ2-7; 10 bases agree with TRBD2. CDR1 SGHVS and CDR2 FNYEAQ come from the germline V gene. The CDR3 spans 16 residues. The V gene end was trimmed by 5 bases and the J gene end by 2 bases; junction bases not matched to a gene: 9. The DNA of the CDR3 is TGTGCCAGCAGCCCCTCAGCGGGGGGGAGTACCTACGAGCAGTACTTC. Its translation is CASSPSAGGSTYEQYF.

The rearrangement links TRBV18 to TRBJ1-1; D might be TRBD1 (6 bases). The V end lost 4 bases, the J end lost 4 bases, and 13 bases lay between the germline ends. The length of the CDR3 is 14 residues. Germline values: CDR1 KGHSH, CDR2 LQKENI. The CDR3 nucleotides are TGTGCCAGCTCACAGGCAGGGGTCGGCACTGAAGCTTTCTTT. Protein sequence: CASSQAGVGTEAFF. The whole variable domain, filled in from reference TRBV18 and TRBJ1-1, reads NAGVMQNPRHLVRRRGQEARLRCSPMKGHSHVYWYRQLPEEGLKFMVYLQKENIIDESGMPKERFSAEFPKEGPSILRIQQVVRGDSAAYFCASSQAGVGTEAFFGQGTRLTVV.

This chain uses TRBV9 with TRBJ2-7, with 7 positions matching TRBD1. This CDR3 comprises 12 residues. V was pared by 4 bases and J by 8 bases, with 6 bases of the junction left unmatched. The germline V gene encodes CDR1 SGDLS and CDR2 YYNGEE. The CDR3 bases are TGTGCCAGCAGCTCTACAGGGGCACAGCAGTACTTC. Its protein product is CASSSTGAQQYF. The full variable domain, in which reference TRBV9 and TRBJ2-7 provide the parts outside the CDR3, is DSGVTQTPKHLITATGQRVTLRCSPRSGDLSVYWYQQSLDQGLQFLIQYYNGEERAKGNILERFSAQQFPDLHSELNLSSLELGDSALYFCASSSTGAQQYFGPGTRLTVT.

The V and J genes are TRBV5-4 and TRBJ2-7; 13 nucleotides line up with TRBD2. From germline, CDR1 is SGHNT and CDR2 YYREEE (reference sequence). The CDR3 totals 18 residues. V gave up 4 bases and J gave up 4 bases; unmatched junction bases: 14. CDR3 coding DNA: TGTGCCAGCAGCGGAACTAGCGGGGGGGCATCTTTTAAGTACGAGCAGTACTTC. Translation gives CASSGTSGGASFKYEQYF.

V gene TRBV30 combines with J gene TRBJ1-5, with TRBD1 identical over 8 bases. The CDR3 spans 13 residues. With 3 bases clipped from V and 5 bases from J, the junction kept 3 bases outside the gene matches. Germline V gene lookup returns CDR1 GTSNPN and CDR2 SVGIG (reference sequence). The CDR3 DNA sequence: TGTGCCTGGAGCCCGACAGGGGATCAGCCCCAGCATTTT. Translation: CAWSPTGDQPQHF.

The chain has TRBV27 and TRBJ2-7; a possible D gene is TRBD2 (6 bases). The CDR3 has 16 amino acids. Trimming stripped 3 bases from V and 0 bases from J, with 15 bases between. The germline CDR1 and CDR2 sequences are MNHEY and SMNVEV (reference sequence). This chain's CDR3 is CASSFSPRGSSYEQYF. As DNA, the CDR3 is TGTGCCAGCAGTTTCTCGCCCCGGGGGAGCTCCTACGAGCAGTACTTC.

This clone has a handful of counts. The gene calls are TRBV27 and TRBJ1-5; possible D gene TRBD1, 6 bases. V lost 6 bases to trimming and J lost 2 bases, with 14 bases between them. CDR1 and CDR2 (germline): MNHEY, SMNVEV (reference sequence). This CDR3 is built from 15 residues. This CDR3 reads CASRKTGLGNQPQHF. CDR3 nucleotide sequence: TGTGCCAGCAGGAAAACAGGGTTAGGCAATCAGCCCCAGCATTTT.